Listed below are T cell receptor beta chains from one sample, sequenced in a study of T cells in Graves' hyperthyroidism and ophthalmopathy. One entry per CDR3 protein results from TCRdb running MiXCR on the multiplex PCR reads. Among 300,000 to 450,000 distinct CDR3 sequences, approximately 15% were seen once, and the ten largest hold around a fifth. The sequencing input was blood. Receptors originate from a woman younger than 45 with Graves' ophthalmopathy. Both conserved end residues are part of each CDR3. The D gene is left open where the match is weak. Clone size, where shown, is once, few, many, or a class for clones that have expanded.

D,J,V,size,CDR3,DNA
NA,TRBJ1-1,TRBV7-9,many,CASSLAASPGTEAFF,TGTGCCAGCAGCTTAGCGGCATCCCCGGGCACTGAAGCTTTCTTT
TRBD1,TRBJ2-7,TRBV2,many,CASDRDRDYEQYF,TGTGCCAGCGATCGGGACAGGGACTACGAGCAGTACTTC
TRBD2,TRBJ2-1,TRBV7-3,many,CASSPGREYNEQFF,TGTGCCAGCAGCCCAGGGAGGGAATACAATGAGCAGTTCTTC
NA,TRBJ2-3,TRBV19,NA,CASSGPRPGQKSTDTQYF,TGTGCCAGTAGTGGCCCTAGGCCCGGACAAAAAAGCACAGATACGCAGTATTTT
NA,TRBJ1-2,TRBV7-9,NA,CASSSPRALNYGYTF,TGTGCCAGCAGCTCCCCCAGGGCACTTAACTATGGCTACACCTTC
NA,TRBJ1-1,TRBV20-1,NA,CSASRWADQAFF,TGCAGTGCTAGTCGTTGGGCTGATCAAGCTTTCTTT
NA,TRBJ1-3,TRBV30,many,CAWDRSNRNTIYF,TGTGCCTGGGACAGGTCCAATAGAAACACCATATATTTT
TRBD1,TRBJ2-4,TRBV5-5,NA,CASSPWDRPYSVAKNIQYF,TGTGCCAGCAGCCCTTGGGACAGACCTTACAGTGTGGCCAAAAACATTCAGTACTTC
NA,TRBJ2-2,TRBV18,few,CASSPLTATGELFF,TGTGCCAGCTCACCCTTGACAGCCACCGGGGAGCTGTTTTTT
TRBD1,TRBJ2-5,TRBV18,many,CASSPPGQWQETQYF,TGTGCCAGCTCACCTCCGGGACAGTGGCAAGAGACCCAGTACTTC
TRBD1,TRBJ1-6,TRBV5-1,many,CASSRDRGSSPLHF,TGCGCCAGCAGCAGGGACAGGGGGAGTTCACCCCTCCACTTT
NA,TRBJ2-7,TRBV27,few,CASSLDRTTYEQYF,TGTGCCAGCAGTCTCGACAGGACAACCTACGAGCAGTACTTC
NA,TRBJ2-5,TRBV7-6,many,CASTHLGGETQYF,TGTGCCAGCACCCATTTAGGGGGAGAGACCCAGTACTTC
TRBD1,TRBJ2-7,TRBV28,many,CASSPRQGYVYEQYF,TGTGCCAGCAGCCCTAGACAGGGATACGTTTACGAGCAGTACTTC
NA,TRBJ1-6,TRBV10-3,NA,CAISESTYNSPLHF,TGTGCCATCAGTGAGTCGACTTATAATTCACCCCTCCACTTT
NA,TRBJ1-1,TRBV28,many,CASSVIQDRAFF,TGTGCCAGCAGTGTTATCCAGGACAGAGCTTTCTTT
NA,TRBJ1-5,TRBV11-3,many,CASSLSMNQPQHF,TGTGCCAGCAGCTTAAGTATGAATCAGCCCCAGCATTTT
NA,TRBJ2-3,TRBV7-7,many,CASSQTNLDGDTQYF,TGTGCTAGCAGCCAGACCAACTTAGACGGAGACACGCAGTATTTT
NA,TRBJ2-1,TRBV13,few,CASSFRTPVYNEQFF,TGTGCCAGCAGCTTCCGGACACCTGTCTACAATGAGCAGTTCTTC
TRBD2,TRBJ2-1,TRBV11-2,many,CASSSAGKRDRNEQFF,TGTGCCAGCAGCTCCGCGGGCAAGCGGGATAGAAATGAGCAGTTCTTC
NA,TRBJ2-3,TRBV7-9,many,CASSQQGVYSTDTQYF,TGTGCCAGCAGCCAACAGGGTGTTTACAGCACAGATACGCAGTATTTT
NA,TRBJ1-5,TRBV12-3/TRBV12-4,many,CASSHQESGSNQPQHF,TGTGCCAGCAGTCACCAGGAAAGCGGCAGCAATCAGCCCCAGCATTTT
NA,TRBJ2-7,TRBV12-3/TRBV12-4,many,CASSFRGSTYEQYF,TGTGCCAGCAGTTTTCGCGGGTCGACCTACGAGCAGTACTTC
TRBD1,TRBJ1-3,TRBV27,NA,CASSPQGPSSGNTIYF,TGTGCCAGCAGTCCACAGGGGCCCAGCTCTGGAAACACCATATATTTT
TRBD2,TRBJ2-1,TRBV24-1,NA,CATSDATSGGSYNEQFF,TGTGCCACCAGTGATGCGACTAGCGGGGGCTCCTACAATGAGCAGTTCTTC
NA,TRBJ1-1,TRBV9,NA,CASSVAPEVSEAFF,TGTGCCAGCAGCGTCGCACCGGAAGTCAGTGAAGCTTTCTTT